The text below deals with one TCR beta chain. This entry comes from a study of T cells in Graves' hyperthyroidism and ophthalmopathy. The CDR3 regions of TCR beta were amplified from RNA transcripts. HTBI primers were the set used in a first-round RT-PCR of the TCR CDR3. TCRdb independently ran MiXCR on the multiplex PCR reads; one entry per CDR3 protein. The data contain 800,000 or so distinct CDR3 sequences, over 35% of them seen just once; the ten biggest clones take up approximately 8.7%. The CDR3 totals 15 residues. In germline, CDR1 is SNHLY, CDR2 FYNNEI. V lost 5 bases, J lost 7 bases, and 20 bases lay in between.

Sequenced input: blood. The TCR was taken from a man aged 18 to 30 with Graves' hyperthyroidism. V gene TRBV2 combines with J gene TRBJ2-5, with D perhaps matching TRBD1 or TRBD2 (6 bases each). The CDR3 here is CASSQNREAEGTQYF. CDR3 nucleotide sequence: TGTGCCAGCAGTCAAAACAGGGAGGCTGAAGGGACCCAGTACTTC.